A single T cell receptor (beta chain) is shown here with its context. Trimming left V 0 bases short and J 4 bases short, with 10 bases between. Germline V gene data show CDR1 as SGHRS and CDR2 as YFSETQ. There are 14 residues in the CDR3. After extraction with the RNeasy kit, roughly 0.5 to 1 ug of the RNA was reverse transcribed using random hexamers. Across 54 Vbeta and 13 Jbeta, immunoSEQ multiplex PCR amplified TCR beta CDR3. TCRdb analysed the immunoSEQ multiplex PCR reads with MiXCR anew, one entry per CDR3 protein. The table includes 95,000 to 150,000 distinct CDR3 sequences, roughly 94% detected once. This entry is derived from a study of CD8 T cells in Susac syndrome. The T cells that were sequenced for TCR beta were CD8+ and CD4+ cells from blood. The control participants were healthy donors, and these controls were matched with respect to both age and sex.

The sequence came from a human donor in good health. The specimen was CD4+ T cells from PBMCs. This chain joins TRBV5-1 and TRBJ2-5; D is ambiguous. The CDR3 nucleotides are TGCGCCAGCAGCTTGGCCATCGAACCAGAGACCCAGTACTTC. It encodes CASSLAIEPETQYF.